The rows below give T cell receptor beta chains drawn from one sample of a study of blood T cell repertoires in COVID-19. Only in-frame clones appear in the TCRdb table, and some are missing; sequencing was by immunoSEQ multiplex PCR. The profile covers approximately 110,000 clones, with about 81% appearing a single time and under 8% taken by the ten largest. Sequenced input: peripheral blood. The receptors come from a man aged 65 to 85 with acute or convalescent COVID-19. Each CDR3 is given with its conserved first and last residue. Each record gives: D gene, clone size, V gene, J gene, CDR3 DNA, CDR3 protein. D genes are given only for firm matches. Only some rows state a clone size, as once, few, many or a class for expanded clones.

>TRBD1|-|TRBV7-3|TRBJ2-7
TGTGCCAGCAGCTTGGGGACAGGGGGCTCCGAGCAGTACTTC
CASSLGTGGSEQYF
>TRBD1|-|TRBV2|TRBJ1-3
TGTGCCAGCAGGCCGGACAGGGCTGGAAACACCATATATTTT
CASRPDRAGNTIYF
>TRBD1|-|TRBV3-1/TRBV3-2|TRBJ1-6
TGTGCCAGCAGCCAAACTACAGGGGACAATTCACCCCTCCACTTT
CASSQTTGDNSPLHF
>-|-|TRBV10-3|TRBJ2-7
TGTGCCATCAGTGAGGAAAGCCTGACCTACGAGCAGTACTTC
CAISEESLTYEQYF
>TRBD2|-|TRBV13|TRBJ2-1
TGTGCCAGCAGCTCCGGGACTAGGGGTTCAGGGCATGAGCAGTTCTTC
CASSSGTRGSGHEQFF
>TRBD1|-|TRBV13|TRBJ1-6
TGTGCCAGCAGCAACCGGGACAGTTATTCACCCCTCCACTTT
CASSNRDSYSPLHF
>-|-|TRBV5-1|TRBJ1-5
TGCGCCAGCAGCTTAAACGGGGGTCAGCCCCAGCATTTT
CASSLNGGQPQHF
>-|-|TRBV6-5|TRBJ1-1
TGTGCCAGCAGTCTCAGGGCTTCTGACACTGAAGCTTTCTTT
CASSLRASDTEAFF
>-|-|TRBV5-6|TRBJ2-7
TGTGCCAGCAGCTTGAGCTCAGGCTACGAGCAGTACTTC
CASSLSSGYEQYF
>-|-|TRBV20-1|TRBJ2-3
TGCAGTGCTACAGGGTCAGATACGCAGTATTTT
CSATGSDTQYF
>-|-|TRBV20-1|TRBJ2-3
TGCAGTGCTAGTACCCAGCGGATAATAGGGACAGATACGCAGTATTTT
CSASTQRIIGTDTQYF
>-|-|TRBV5-4|TRBJ1-4
TGTGCCAGCAGTCGGGACACCGATGAAAAACTGTTTTTT
CASSRDTDEKLFF
>-|once|TRBV7-3|TRBJ1-1
TGTGCCAGCAGCCCCGGGGGGATAAACCATGGGGGGAACACTGAAGCTTTCTTT
CASSPGGINHGGNTEAFF
>-|-|TRBV6-5|TRBJ1-4
TGTGCCAGCAGTCGAGGAGCGACTAATGAAAAACTGTTTTTT
CASSRGATNEKLFF
>-|-|TRBV28|TRBJ2-3
TGTGCCAGCAGCCCAGGGGCTCTATACACAGATACGCAGTATTTT
CASSPGALYTDTQYF
>TRBD1|-|TRBV30|TRBJ1-6
TGTGCCTGGAGGACCGGGACAGCGAATTCACCCCTCCACTTT
CAWRTGTANSPLHF